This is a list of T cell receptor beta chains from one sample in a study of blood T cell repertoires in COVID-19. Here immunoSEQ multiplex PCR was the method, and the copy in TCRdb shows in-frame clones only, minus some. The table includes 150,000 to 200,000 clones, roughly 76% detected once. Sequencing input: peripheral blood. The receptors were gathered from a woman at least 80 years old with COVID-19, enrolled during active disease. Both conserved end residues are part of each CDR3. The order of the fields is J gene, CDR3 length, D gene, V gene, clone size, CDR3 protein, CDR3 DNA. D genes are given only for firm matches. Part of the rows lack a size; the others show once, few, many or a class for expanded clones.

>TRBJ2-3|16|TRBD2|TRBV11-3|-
CASSLNGLVPTDTQYF
TGTGCCAGCAGCTTAAATGGACTAGTCCCCACAGATACGCAGTATTTT
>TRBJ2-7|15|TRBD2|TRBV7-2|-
CASSSGLAGGSEQYF
TGTGCCAGCAGCTCCGGACTAGCGGGAGGTAGTGAGCAGTACTTC
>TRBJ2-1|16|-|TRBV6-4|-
CASSAIEATSYNEQFF
TGTGCCAGCAGTGCCATCGAAGCCACTAGTTACAATGAGCAGTTCTTC
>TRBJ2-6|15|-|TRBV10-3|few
CAIRGLYSGANVLTF
TGTGCCATCAGGGGGCTATACTCTGGGGCCAACGTCCTGACTTTC
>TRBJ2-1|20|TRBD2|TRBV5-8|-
CASSVPGTSAIHYSYNEQFF
TGTGCCAGCAGCGTGCCCGGGACTAGCGCGATTCATTACTCCTACAATGAGCAGTTCTTC
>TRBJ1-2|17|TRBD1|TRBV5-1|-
CASSARDRGFLGYGYTF
TGCGCCAGCAGCGCCCGGGACAGGGGATTTCTTGGCTATGGCTACACCTTC
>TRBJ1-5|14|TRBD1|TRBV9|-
CASSVGPGGQPQHF
TGTGCCAGCAGCGTAGGTCCAGGGGGTCAGCCCCAGCATTTT
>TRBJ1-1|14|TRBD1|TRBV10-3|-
CAISEALQGALAFF
TGTGCCATCAGTGAGGCGCTACAGGGGGCGTTAGCTTTCTTT
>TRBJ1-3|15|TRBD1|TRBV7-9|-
CASSQDRFSGNTIYF
TGTGCCAGCAGCCAGGACAGGTTCTCTGGAAACACCATATATTTT
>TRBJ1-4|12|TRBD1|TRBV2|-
CASSAGQGKLFF
TGTGCCAGCAGTGCGGGACAGGGGAAACTGTTTTTT
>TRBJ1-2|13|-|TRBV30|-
CAWNEGGLYGYTF
TGTGCCTGGAATGAAGGGGGATTGTATGGCTACACCTTC
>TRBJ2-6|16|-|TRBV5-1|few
CASSLFSSSGANVLTF
TGCGCCAGCAGCTTGTTTTCTTCGTCTGGGGCCAACGTCCTGACTTTC
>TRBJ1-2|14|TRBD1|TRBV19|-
CASSIWTGLDGYTF
TGTGCCAGTAGTATATGGACAGGGCTAGACGGATACACCTTC
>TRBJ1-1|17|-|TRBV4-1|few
CASSPREGWTANTEAFF
TGCGCCAGCAGCCCCAGGGAGGGTTGGACAGCGAACACTGAAGCTTTCTTT
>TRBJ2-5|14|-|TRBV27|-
CASSPQGIQETQYF
TGTGCCAGCAGTCCGCAGGGGATCCAAGAGACCCAGTACTTC
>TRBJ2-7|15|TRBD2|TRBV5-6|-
CASSVRRDYSYEQYF
TGTGCCAGCAGCGTCCGAAGGGACTACTCCTACGAGCAGTACTTC
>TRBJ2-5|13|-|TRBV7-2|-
CASSPTYQETQYF
TGTGCCAGCAGCCCCACTTACCAAGAGACCCAGTACTTC
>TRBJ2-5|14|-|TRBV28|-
CASISSGAQETQYF
TGTGCCAGCATCAGTTCAGGGGCACAAGAGACCCAGTACTTC
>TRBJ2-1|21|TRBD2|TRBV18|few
CASSPSRGAGGPRTNYNEQFF
TGTGCCAGCTCACCCTCAAGGGGAGCGGGAGGGCCACGTACTAACTACAATGAGCAGTTCTTC
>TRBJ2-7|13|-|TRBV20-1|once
CSASGPGRNEQYF
TGCAGTGCTAGTGGCCCGGGAAGAAACGAGCAGTACTTC
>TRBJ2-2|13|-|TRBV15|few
CATGEENTGELFF
TGTGCCACGGGAGAGGAGAACACCGGGGAGCTGTTTTTT
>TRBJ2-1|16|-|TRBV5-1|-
CASSLAQGGDYNEQFF
TGCGCCAGCAGCTTGGCCCAGGGTGGGGACTACAATGAGCAGTTCTTC
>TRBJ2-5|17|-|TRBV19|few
CASSIVGGAFGQETQYF
TGTGCCAGTAGTATAGTTGGAGGAGCATTTGGGCAAGAGACCCAGTACTTC
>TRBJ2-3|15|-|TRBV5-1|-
CASSTRQTGIDTQYF
TGCGCCAGCAGCACACGACAAACAGGAATAGATACGCAGTATTTT
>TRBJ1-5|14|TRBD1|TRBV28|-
CASTPPGGWQPQHF
TGTGCCAGCACTCCTCCAGGGGGTTGGCAGCCCCAGCATTTT
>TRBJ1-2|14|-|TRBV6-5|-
CASGSIPGLPGYTF
TGTGCCAGCGGATCCATCCCGGGGTTGCCTGGCTACACCTTC
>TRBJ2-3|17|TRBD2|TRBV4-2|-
CASSQGLAGLATDTQYF
TGTGCCAGCAGCCAAGGACTAGCGGGGTTAGCCACAGATACGCAGTATTTT
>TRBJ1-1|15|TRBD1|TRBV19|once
CASKGQGGLNTEAFF
TGTGCCAGTAAGGGACAGGGTGGCCTGAACACTGAAGCTTTCTTT
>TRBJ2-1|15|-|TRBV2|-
CASSDAGSRGYEQFF
TGTGCCAGCAGTGACGCTGGATCGAGGGGGTATGAGCAGTTCTTC
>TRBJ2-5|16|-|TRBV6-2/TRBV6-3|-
CASSLGQGGTLETQYF
TGTGCCAGCAGTTTAGGACAGGGAGGGACCCTAGAGACCCAGTACTTC
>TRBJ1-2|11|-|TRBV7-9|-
CASSLVDGYTF
TGTGCCAGCAGCTTAGTAGATGGCTACACCTTC
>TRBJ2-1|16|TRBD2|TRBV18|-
CASSPPGTSGVNEQFF
TGTGCCAGCTCACCGCCCGGGACTAGCGGAGTCAATGAGCAGTTCTTC
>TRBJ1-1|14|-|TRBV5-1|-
CASSSLGLNTEAFF
TGCGCCAGCAGCAGCCTGGGGCTGAACACTGAAGCTTTCTTT
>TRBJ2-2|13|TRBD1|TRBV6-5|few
CANGQENTGELFF
TGTGCCAACGGACAGGAGAACACCGGGGAGCTGTTTTTT
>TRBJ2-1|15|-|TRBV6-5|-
CASRPLLGNANEQFF
TGTGCCAGCAGACCATTACTCGGGAATGCCAATGAGCAGTTCTTC
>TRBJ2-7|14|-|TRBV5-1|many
CASSLDAPAEEQYF
TGCGCCAGCAGCTTGGACGCCCCGGCGGAAGAGCAGTACTTC
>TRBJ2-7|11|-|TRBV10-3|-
CAIRSSAEQYF
TGTGCCATCAGAAGCAGCGCGGAGCAGTACTTC
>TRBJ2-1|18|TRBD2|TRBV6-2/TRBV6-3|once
CASSYSRTSKGVWDEQFF
TGTGCCAGCAGTTACTCCAGGACTAGCAAGGGAGTCTGGGATGAGCAGTTCTTC
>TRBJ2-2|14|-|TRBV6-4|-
CASSRTANTGELFF
TGTGCCAGCAGCAGGACAGCGAACACCGGGGAGCTGTTTTTT
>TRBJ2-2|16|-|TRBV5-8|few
CASSWLLVGGTGELFF
TGTGCCAGCAGCTGGTTACTAGTCGGGGGCACCGGGGAGCTGTTTTTT
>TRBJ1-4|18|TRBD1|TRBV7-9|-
CASSLAEGTGRSYEKLFF
TGTGCCAGCAGCTTAGCGGAAGGGACAGGGCGATCTTATGAAAAACTGTTTTTT
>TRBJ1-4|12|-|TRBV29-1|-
CSVAGSNEKLFF
TGCAGCGTTGCCGGGTCTAATGAAAAACTGTTTTTT
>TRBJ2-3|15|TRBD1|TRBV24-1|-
CATSVGTGSTDTQYF
TGTGCCACCAGTGTCGGGACAGGTAGCACAGATACGCAGTATTTT
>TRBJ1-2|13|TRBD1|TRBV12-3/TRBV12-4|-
CASAPGGGYGYTF
TGTGCCAGCGCCCCAGGGGGCGGCTATGGCTACACCTTC
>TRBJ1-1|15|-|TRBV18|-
CASSPQGPMNTEAFF
TGTGCCAGCTCACCCCAGGGCCCTATGAACACTGAAGCTTTCTTT
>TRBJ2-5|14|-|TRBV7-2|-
CASSFGPLRETQYF
TGTGCCAGCAGCTTTGGGCCCCTCCGAGAGACCCAGTACTTC
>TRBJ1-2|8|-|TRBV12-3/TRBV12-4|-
CAEDGYTF
TGTGCGGAGGATGGCTACACCTTC
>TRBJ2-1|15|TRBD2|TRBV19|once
CASRQGTSGNNEQFF
TGTGCCAGTAGACAGGGGACTAGCGGCAACAATGAGCAGTTCTTC
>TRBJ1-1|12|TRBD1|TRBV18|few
CASSPRTGEAFF
TGTGCCAGCTCACCAAGGACAGGGGAGGCTTTCTTT
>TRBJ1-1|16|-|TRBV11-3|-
CASSFAKGTRNTEAFF
TGTGCCAGCAGCTTCGCGAAGGGGACAAGGAACACTGAAGCTTTCTTT